This TCR beta chain was identified in a study of shared clonotypes between healthy human individuals. Original methodology: From ImmunoSEQ came sequences covering only the junction and carrying no quality scores, so filtering differed. Repertoires were generated with immunoSEQ multiplex PCR, while TCRdb's copy carries only in-frame clones and drops some. V, J and clone size are taken as reported in that table, and D and trimming were inferred from the DNA itself. The sample records some 1,600,000 clones, 95% to 99% being singletons. The CDR3 covers 12 residues. Trimming left V 4 bases short and J 5 bases short, with 8 bases between. Germline assignment: CDR1 SGHTA and CDR2 FQGNSA.

The chain employs TRBV7-2 and TRBJ2-5, with D perhaps matching TRBD2 (5 bases). The sequence was collected from a man aged 30-40 years in good health. Input material: naive CD4+ T cells sorted from blood. Subset: CD45RA+ positively selected. The CDR3, as DNA: TGTGCCAGCAGCTCCCCGGGGGAGACCCAGTACTTC. Encoded protein: CASSSPGETQYF.